The 21 T cell receptor beta chains below come from one sample, sequenced in a study of Ad26.COV2.S vaccination and SARS-CoV-2 variants. Treatment of the sample: roughly 18 received Ad26.COV2.S at low or high dose, single or two shots; roughly five received placebo; per-sample allocation not given. The samples were gathered on day 63 after the first injection of vaccine or placebo. Assay used: immunoSEQ multiplex PCR; TCRdb lists only in-frame clones, some missing. The sample has 400,000 to 450,000 clones, about 90% seen once. The sample in question was peripheral blood, obtained in a trial of Ad26.COV2.S vaccine versus placebo. The receptors were gathered from a person aged 18-60 years who received the Ad26.COV2.S COVID-19 vaccine or a placebo.

The V call is TRBV7-3, the J call TRBJ2-3; 9 bases align to TRBD1. Germline assignment: CDR1 SGHTA and CDR2 FQGTGA. The junction had 11 bases not matched to a gene; V was cut back by 1 base and J by 9 bases. This CDR3 region has 16 residues. The CDR3 sequence: CASSLIGTGLQGTQYF. For the CDR3, the DNA is TGTGCCAGCAGCTTAATCGGGACAGGGTTACAGGGGACGCAGTATTTT.

The chain has TRBV3-1 (or the pseudogene TRBV3-2) and TRBJ2-2; 9 nucleotides line up with TRBD1. J lost 5 bases, V lost 6 bases, and 7 bases had no gene match. Per the germline V gene, CDR1 is LGHDT and CDR2 is YNNKEL (reference sequence). This CDR3 has 15 residues. For the CDR3, the DNA is TGTGCCAGCAGACCGGGACAGGGAAGGACCGGGGAGCTGTTTTTT. It encodes CASRPGQGRTGELFF.

The chain recombines TRBV27 with TRBJ1-1, with TRBD1 matching over 9 bases. This CDR3 contains 15 residues. CDR1 and CDR2 from the germline V gene are MNHEY and SMNVEV (reference sequence). V lost 3 bases and J lost 3; bases outside the gene matches: 5. The CDR3 loop reads CASSFTGGWDTEAFF. The CDR3 DNA reads as TGTGCCAGCAGTTTCACAGGGGGCTGGGACACTGAAGCTTTCTTT.

The rearrangement uses TRBV9 and TRBJ2-3; D may match TRBD1 or TRBD2 (5 bases each). The CDR3 is 16 residues long. V dropped 0 bases and J dropped 9 bases, with 20 bases sitting between them. CDR1 and CDR2 (germline): SGDLS, YYNGEE. In DNA form, the CDR3 reads TGTGCCAGCAGCGTAGAGGGGCGGGCCGACCTCGGAACGCAGTATTTT. It is translated as CASSVEGRADLGTQYF.

This chain joins TRBV6-1 and TRBJ2-1, with a tentative D call TRBD1 (6 bases). V gave up 2 bases and J gave up 2 bases, with 13 bases separating them. Germline V gene sequence: CDR1 MNHNS, CDR2 SASEGT. The CDR3 sequence is 16 residues long. This CDR3 is CASSENTGRTYNEQFF. The CDR3 nucleotides are TGTGCCAGCAGTGAAAATACAGGGCGAACCTACAATGAGCAGTTCTTC.

V and J are TRBV19 and TRBJ2-2, with D uncertain. The V and J ends lost 6 bases and 7 bases respectively, with 18 bases between them. This CDR3 contains 15 residues. Germline V gene sequence: CDR1 LNHDA, CDR2 SQIVND (reference sequence). The CDR3 region has the DNA TGTGCCAGTAGCCCCATGTTTCGAGACGACGGGGAGCTGTTTTTT. Encoded protein: CASSPMFRDDGELFF.

The genes are TRBV5-1 and TRBJ2-1; 7 positions agree with TRBD2. Germline assignment: CDR1 SGHRS and CDR2 YFSETQ. Losses at the gene ends were 2 bases for V and 9 bases for J; bases not matched to a gene: 11. This CDR3 is built from 15 residues. The CDR3 here is CASSFGGRALGEQFF. In nucleotides, the CDR3 is TGCGCCAGCAGCTTTGGAGGGAGGGCCCTCGGTGAGCAGTTCTTC.

This chain connects TRBV9 to TRBJ1-6; possible D gene TRBD1, 5 bases. V lost 0 bases and J lost 7, with 11 bases in between. The germline CDR1 and CDR2 sequences are SGDLS and YYNGEE. The CDR3 is 15 residues long. CDR3 loop: CASSVAGLWNSPLHF. The CDR3 region has the DNA TGTGCCAGCAGCGTAGCAGGGTTGTGGAATTCACCCCTCCACTTT.

The chain joins TRBV4-2 to TRBJ1-2, with a weak D call TRBD1 (5 bases). The germline V gene encodes CDR1 LGHNA and CDR2 YNFKEQ. This CDR3 contains 15 residues. Between the trimmed V and J ends, which lost 1 base and 3 bases, there was a span of 12 bases. The CDR3 region is CASSQAPQEYYGYTF. The CDR3 DNA is TGTGCCAGCAGCCAAGCCCCACAGGAATACTATGGCTACACCTTC.

The chain links TRBV11-2 to TRBJ2-3, with D possibly TRBD2 on 5 matching bases. V was shortened by 7 bases and J by 1 base, with 9 bases between the two germline ends. This CDR3 has 13 amino acids. The germline CDR1 and CDR2 sequences are SGHAT and FQNNGV. The DNA for the CDR3 is TGTGCCAGCAAGAAGGAGGGCACAGATACGCAGTATTTT. This sequence encodes CASKKEGTDTQYF.

The chain couples TRBV19 to TRBJ2-5; D uncertain. The V end lost 3 bases, the J end lost 1 base, and 18 bases lay between the germline ends. This CDR3 spans 17 amino acids. CDR1 is LNHDA and CDR2 is SQIVND in the germline V gene (reference sequence). The chain's CDR3 is CASSIPDFLGVQETQYF. In DNA form, the CDR3 reads TGTGCCAGTAGTATCCCGGATTTCTTGGGCGTCCAAGAGACCCAGTACTTC.

The chain uses TRBV28 and TRBJ1-5, with 12 bases that match TRBD1. The V gene's germline CDR1 is MDHEN and CDR2 SYDVKM. The CDR3 is 17 amino acids. The ends lost 8 bases at V and 6 bases at J; junction bases unmatched: 14. The CDR3 nucleotides read TGTGCCAGCGCCTCTCCCGGGACAGGGGGCAGGGGTCAGCCCCAGCATTTT. It yields the protein CASASPGTGGRGQPQHF. Full variable domain (outside the CDR3, taken from reference TRBV28 and TRBJ1-5): DVKVTQSSRYLVKRTGEKVFLECVQDMDHENMFWYRQDPGLGLRLIYFSYDVKMKEKGDIPEGYSVSREKKERFSLILESASTNQTSMYLCASASPGTGGRGQPQHFGDGTRLSIL.

The chain has TRBV11-2 and TRBJ2-5, with D possibly TRBD2 on 6 matching bases. The germline V and J ends were trimmed by 5 bases and 4 bases, with 17 bases remaining between them. The CDR3 covers 15 residues. Germline V CDR1 and CDR2: SGHAT, FQNNGV. The CDR3 here is CASSREFGTAETQYF. In DNA form, the CDR3 reads TGTGCCAGCAGCCGGGAATTCGGGACTGCAGAGACCCAGTACTTC.

The rearrangement uses TRBV13 and TRBJ1-3, with a tentative D call TRBD1 (6 bases). The CDR3 spans 15 residues. Trimming took 3 bases from V and 0 from J, leaving 9 bases between them. CDR1 and CDR2 (germline): PRHDT, FYEKMQ (reference sequence). CDR3 amino acids: CASSFRGSSGNTIYF. The DNA of the CDR3 is TGTGCCAGCAGCTTTAGGGGGAGCTCTGGAAACACCATATATTTT.

The CDR3 spells CASSPGQPLSGNTIYF. CDR3 bases: TGTGCCAGCAGTCCGGGACAGCCTCTCTCTGGAAACACCATATATTTT. The chain joins TRBV28 to TRBJ1-3; 7 nucleotides agree with TRBD1. V was pared by 5 bases and J by 0 bases, with 7 bases of the junction left unmatched. This CDR3 region has 16 residues. The germline CDR1 and CDR2 sequences are MDHEN and SYDVKM.

The chain links TRBV29-1 to TRBJ2-7; D call uncertain. The V end was cut by 5 bases, the J end by 3 bases, with 8 bases between. The CDR3 totals 11 residues. The germline V gene encodes CDR1 SQVTM and CDR2 ANQGSEA. The CDR3 here is CSVRWGYEQYF. CDR3 sequence (DNA): TGCAGCGTTCGGTGGGGCTACGAGCAGTACTTC.

This clone came up once. The V gene is TRBV7-8, the J gene TRBJ2-2, with TRBD2 identical over 7 bases. The CDR3 totals 13 residues. Trimming took 5 bases from V and 7 from J; bases not matched to a gene: 4. Per germline, CDR1 SGHVS and CDR2 FQNEAQ. CDR3 sequence: CASSPPGGGELFF. In DNA, the CDR3 is TGTGCCAGCAGCCCCCCGGGGGGCGGGGAGCTGTTTTTT.

The rearrangement joins TRBV6-2 or TRBV6-3 to TRBJ2-1; D might be TRBD2 (5 bases). Per the germline V gene, CDR1 is MNHEY and CDR2 is SVGEGT. The ends were cut back, 6 bases at V and 2 bases at J, with 17 bases in the middle. This CDR3 comprises 16 residues. CDR3 sequence: CASSPGSGGTYNEQFF. The DNA for the CDR3 is TGTGCCAGCAGCCCGGGAAGCGGAGGAACCTACAATGAGCAGTTCTTC.

This clone appeared once. The V call is TRBV30, the J call TRBJ1-5; D not resolved. Trimming removed 7 bases at V and 0 bases at J, with 7 bases between. Germline assignment: CDR1 GTSNPN and CDR2 SVGIG (reference sequence). There are 12 residues in the CDR3. DNA of the CDR3: TGTGCCTTATCTTATAGCAATCAGCCCCAGCATTTT. Translating gives CALSYSNQPQHF.

The rearrangement links TRBV13 to TRBJ2-2, with 9 bases aligning to TRBD2. The CDR3 loop spans 16 amino acids. Unmatched junction bases numbered 12, after V lost 9 bases and J lost 4 bases. Germline V CDR1 and CDR2: PRHDT, FYEKMQ (reference sequence). The DNA for the CDR3 is TGTGCCAGTAAGGGAGAGCTAGCGGGAATCACCGGGGAGCTGTTTTTT. Its translation is CASKGELAGITGELFF.

CDR3 sequence: CASSRQGARYNEQFF. The CDR3 DNA reads as TGTGCCAGCAGCCGCCAGGGGGCACGCTACAATGAGCAGTTCTTC. The rearrangement uses TRBV7-3 and TRBJ2-1, with 8 bases identical to TRBD1. After removal of 5 bases from V and 3 bases from J, the junction contained 6 bases not matched to a gene. The germline V gene encodes CDR1 SGHTA and CDR2 FQGTGA. The CDR3 runs 15 residues.